The clone carrying this T cell receptor (beta chain) has more than one count but fewer than ten. The antigen remains undetermined. Germline values: CDR1 MDHEN, CDR2 SYDVKM. The CDR3 has 13 amino acids. Trimming took off 7 bases at V and 5 bases at J, with 14 bases between the two ends. The record originates from a study of post-analysis software for immune sequencing data. Study-level results: A few TRBV segments appeared more often in patients than in controls, and TRBV5-6, TRBV5-1 and TRBV20-1 were among these. Patients with multiple sclerosis recorded significantly lower normalized Chao1 diversity than controls, the study found.

cDNA libraries for TCR beta contained unique molecular identifiers. Once roughly 0.9 to 11 million T cells were used, approximately 520,000 cDNA molecules resulted. Each CDR3 protein is one row after TCRdb ran MiXCR on the PCR reads. The sample has roughly 800,000 distinct CDR3 sequences, roughly 29% seen once. The clonotype originates from a girl under 18 with multiple sclerosis. The rearrangement joins TRBV28 to TRBJ2-5, with D possibly TRBD2 on 6 matching bases. What was sequenced was blood. The CDR3 is CASISPGVETQYF. CDR3 in DNA: TGTGCCAGCATTTCGCCGGGAGTCGAGACCCAGTACTTC.